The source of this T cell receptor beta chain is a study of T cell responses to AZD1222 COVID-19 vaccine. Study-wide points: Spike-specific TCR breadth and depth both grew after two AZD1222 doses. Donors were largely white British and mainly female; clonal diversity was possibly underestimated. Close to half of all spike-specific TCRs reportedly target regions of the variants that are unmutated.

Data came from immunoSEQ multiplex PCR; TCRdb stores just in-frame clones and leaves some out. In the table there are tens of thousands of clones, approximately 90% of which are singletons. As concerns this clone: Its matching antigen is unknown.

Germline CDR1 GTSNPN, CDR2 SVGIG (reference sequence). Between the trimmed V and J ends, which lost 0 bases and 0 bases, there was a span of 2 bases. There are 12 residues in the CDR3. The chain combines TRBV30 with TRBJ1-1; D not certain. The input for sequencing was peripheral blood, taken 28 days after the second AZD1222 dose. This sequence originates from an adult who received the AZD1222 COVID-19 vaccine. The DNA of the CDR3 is TGTGCCTGGAGTGTATTGAACACTGAAGCTTTCTTT. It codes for CAWSVLNTEAFF.